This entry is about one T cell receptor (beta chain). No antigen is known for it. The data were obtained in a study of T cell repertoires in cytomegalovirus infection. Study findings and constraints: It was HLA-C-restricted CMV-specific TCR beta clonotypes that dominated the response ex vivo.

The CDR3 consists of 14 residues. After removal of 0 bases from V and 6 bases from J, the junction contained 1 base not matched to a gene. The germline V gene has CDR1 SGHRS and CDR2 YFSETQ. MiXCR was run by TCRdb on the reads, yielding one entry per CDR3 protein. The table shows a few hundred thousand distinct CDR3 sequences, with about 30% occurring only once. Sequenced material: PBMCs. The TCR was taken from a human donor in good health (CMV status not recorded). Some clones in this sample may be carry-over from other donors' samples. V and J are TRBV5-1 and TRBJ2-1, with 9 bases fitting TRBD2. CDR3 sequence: CASSLGREGNEQFF. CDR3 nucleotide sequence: TGCGCCAGCAGCTTGGGGCGGGAGGGCAATGAGCAGTTCTTC.